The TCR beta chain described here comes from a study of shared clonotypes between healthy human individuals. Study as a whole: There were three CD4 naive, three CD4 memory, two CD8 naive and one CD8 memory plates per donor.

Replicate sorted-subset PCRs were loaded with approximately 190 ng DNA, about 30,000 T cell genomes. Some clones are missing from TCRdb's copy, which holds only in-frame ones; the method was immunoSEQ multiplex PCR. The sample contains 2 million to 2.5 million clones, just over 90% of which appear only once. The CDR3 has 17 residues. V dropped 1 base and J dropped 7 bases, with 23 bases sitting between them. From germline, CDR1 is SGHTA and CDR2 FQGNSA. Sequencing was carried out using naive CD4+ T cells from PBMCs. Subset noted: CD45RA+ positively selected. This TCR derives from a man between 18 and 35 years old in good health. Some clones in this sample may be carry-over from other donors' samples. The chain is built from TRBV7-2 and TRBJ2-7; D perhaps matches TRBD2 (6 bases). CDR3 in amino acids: CASSLGVSGAGGTEQYF. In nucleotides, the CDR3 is TGTGCCAGCAGCTTAGGTGTATCGGGAGCGGGCGGGACTGAGCAGTACTTC.